The T cell receptor beta chain described here comes from a study of T-cell reconstitution after alpha-beta-depleted transplantation in children. Notes on the study in general: T-cell counts and diversity at one year post-transplant came mainly from newly produced T cells.

Preparation of the TCRbeta library was carried out with unique molecular identifiers. MiXCR, applied by TCRdb to the PCR reads, yields one record per CDR3 protein. This sample yields about 150,000 distinct CDR3 sequences, of which around 9% are seen a single time; 15% to 20% belongs to the top ten. This CDR3 contains 15 residues. V lost 5 bases, J lost 0 bases, and 11 bases lay in between. Germline V gene sequence: CDR1 MNHEY, CDR2 SMNVEV (reference sequence). The table lists this clonotype with many counts. The antigen is undetermined. The receptor comes from a female patient between 2 and 15 years old who had a stem cell transplant for congenital amegakaryocytic thrombocytopenia, so the T cells may come from the graft donor. This specimen was PBMCs, mostly from graft donor cells, taken 180 days after TCRalphabeta/CD19-depleted stem cell transplant. J is TRBJ1-3 and V is TRBV27; D is unclear. The CDR3 sequence: CASSRHGHSGNTIYF. The CDR3 DNA sequence: TGTGCCAGCAGTCGCCACGGCCACTCTGGAAACACCATATATTTT.